This TCR beta chain was captured by sequencing in a study of T cells in Graves' hyperthyroidism and ophthalmopathy. General study findings and limits: The model made its ophthalmopathy prediction, and onset followed a median around 6.9 months later. Most expanded thyroid clonotypes above 0.001 recurred in blood.

TCR beta CDR3 sequences were amplified from RNA transcripts. A set of HTBI primers served as the primers for a first-round RT-PCR of the TCR CDR3. TCRdb processed the multiplex PCR reads anew with MiXCR; each CDR3 protein has one entry. This table holds around 660,000 distinct CDR3 sequences, nearly 45% found once. V lost 2 bases and J 0 bases, leaving 11 bases between the germline ends. CDR1 and CDR2 (germline): ENHRY, SYGVKD. The CDR3 has 17 residues. This clonotype was seen once. Its matching antigen is unknown. This receptor was taken from an adult man with Graves' disease, either hyperthyroidism or ophthalmopathy (not recorded which). The chain recombines TRBV10-3 with TRBJ2-6; the D is unclear. Specimen: peripheral blood or thyroid tissue (not recorded which). Written as DNA, the CDR3 is TGTGCCATCAGTGAGGGCAGCTCGAGCTCTGGGGCCAACGTCCTGACTTTC. Amino acids: CAISEGSSSSGANVLTF.